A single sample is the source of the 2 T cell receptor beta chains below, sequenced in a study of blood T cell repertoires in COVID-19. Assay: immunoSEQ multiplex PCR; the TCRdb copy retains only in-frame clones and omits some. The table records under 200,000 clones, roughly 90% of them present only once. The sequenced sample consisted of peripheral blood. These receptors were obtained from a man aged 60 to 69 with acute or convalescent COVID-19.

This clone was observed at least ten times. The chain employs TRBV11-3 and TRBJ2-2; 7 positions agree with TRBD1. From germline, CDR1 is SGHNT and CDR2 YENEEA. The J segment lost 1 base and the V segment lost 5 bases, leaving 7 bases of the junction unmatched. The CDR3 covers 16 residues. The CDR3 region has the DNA TGTGCCAGCAGCCCGTGGGACAGACTGAACACCGGGGAGCTGTTTTTT. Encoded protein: CASSPWDRLNTGELFF.

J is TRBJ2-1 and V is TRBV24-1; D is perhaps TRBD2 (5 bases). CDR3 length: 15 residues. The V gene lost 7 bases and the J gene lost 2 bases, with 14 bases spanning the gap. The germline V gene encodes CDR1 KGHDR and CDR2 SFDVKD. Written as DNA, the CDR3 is TGTGCCACCAGCCGTTGGAGCGGAGCCTACAATGAGCAGTTCTTC. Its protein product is CATSRWSGAYNEQFF.